This TCR beta chain was found in a study of graft-versus-host responses after intestinal transplantation. Only in-frame clones appear in the TCRdb table, and some are missing; sequencing was by immunoSEQ multiplex PCR. The table shows fewer than 110,000 clones, with over 80% occurring only once. Germline CDR1 is SGHRS and CDR2 is YFSETQ. The CDR3 length is 17 residues. Trimming took 4 bases from V and 8 from J; bases not matched to a gene: 16. Concerning this clone: Its antigen is unidentified.

The source was unstimulated CD4+ T cells sorted from spleen or lymph node cells, collected before transplant. This receptor was taken from a human donor who was the organ donor for an intestinal transplant. J is TRBJ2-4 and V is TRBV5-1; 9 bases fit TRBD2. CDR3 nucleotide sequence: TGCGCCAGCAGCCCTTGGCCCCGGACTAGCGAACCGGACATTCAGTACTTC. Protein product: CASSPWPRTSEPDIQYF. Supplemented by reference TRBV5-1 and TRBJ2-4, the full variable domain reads KAGVTQTPRYLIKTRGQQVTLSCSPISGHRSVSWYQQTPGQGLQFLFEYFSETQRNKGNFPGRFSGRQFSNSRSEMNVSTLELGDSALYLCASSPWPRTSEPDIQYFGAGTRLSVL.